These 2 T cell receptor beta chains were sequenced from one sample in a study of blood T cell repertoires in COVID-19 (dated by TCRdb to 2018 to 2020). The method behind the library was the immunoSEQ multiplex PCR assay. Here the immuneACCESS table is served through TCRdb, limited to in-frame sequences with V and J called. Missing clones are a known gap in these copies; in checked studies unresolved V genes cover under half, and the rest lacks a known reason. The sample table contains a few hundred thousand clones; only one count was recorded for around nine tenths of them. The ten largest clones take up approximately 9.8% of the sample. Sequencing was performed on peripheral blood. The receptors were gathered from a man aged 40-50 years who had recovered from COVID-19.

V usage is TRBV12-3 or TRBV12-4 and J usage is TRBJ1-6; D call uncertain. V was cut by 5 bases and J by 9 bases, with 8 bases left in between. The CDR3 contains 12 residues. The CDR3 is CASSTPFSPLHF. DNA for the CDR3: TGTGCCAGCAGTACACCTTTTTCACCCCTCCACTTT.

Concerning this clone: In the same sample, other DNA sequences code for this CDR3. The chain uses TRBV19 and TRBJ1-2; 7 nucleotides line up with TRBD1. CDR1 is LNHDA, CDR2 SQIVND, per germline (reference sequence). This CDR3 is 14 amino acids long. Trimming at V came to 5 bases and at J to 2 bases, leaving 5 bases not matched to a gene. The CDR3 sequence: CASSPGTANYGYTF. The CDR3 DNA follows: TGTGCCAGTAGTCCCGGGACAGCAAACTATGGCTACACCTTC. Full variable domain (outside the CDR3, taken from reference TRBV19 and TRBJ1-2): DGGITQSPKYLFRKEGQNVTLSCEQNLNHDAMYWYRQDPGQGLRLIYYSQIVNDFQKGDIAEGYSVSREKKESFPLTVTSAQKNPTAFYLCASSPGTANYGYTFGSGTRLTVV.